The 31 T cell receptor beta chains below were found in one sample sequenced in a study of T cell repertoires in cytomegalovirus infection. TCRdb fed the reads into MiXCR, producing one record per CDR3 protein. Here the sample spans approximately 470,000 distinct CDR3 sequences, 42% being singletons. For these receptors, no antigen is known. The sample here was cultured PBMCs, taken from culture after CMV antigen stimulation. The receptors here all came from a human donor in good health (CMV status not recorded). Some clones in this sample may be carry-over from other donors' samples.

This clonotype came up once. This chain links TRBV10-3 with TRBJ1-5, with D maybe TRBD1 (6 bases). Germline V gives CDR1 ENHRY, CDR2 SYGVKD. Trimming cost V 5 bases and J 5 bases, with 13 bases left between them. The CDR3 totals 14 residues. The CDR3, as DNA: TGTGCCATCAGTAAAGAGGGGGGCGATCAGCCCCAGCATTTT. Protein: CAISKEGGDQPQHF.

The chain combines TRBV7-8 with TRBJ1-1; D not resolved. The length of the CDR3 is 14 residues. V was clipped by 7 bases and J by 0 bases, with 12 bases between them. Germline CDR1 and CDR2: SGHVS and FQNEAQ. CDR3 in DNA: TGTGCCAGCATCCCGTCGGGCATGAACACTGAAGCTTTCTTT. Translating gives CASIPSGMNTEAFF.

This clonotype was detected once. This chain connects TRBV28 to TRBJ2-2, with 7 bases fitting TRBD1. Germline V gives CDR1 MDHEN, CDR2 SYDVKM. The CDR3 is 15 residues long. V was clipped by 6 bases and J by 1 base; unmatched bases: 5. DNA for the CDR3: TGTGCCAGCAGATACAACAGGGGGAACACCGGGGAGCTGTTTTTT. This encodes CASRYNRGNTGELFF.

V and J are TRBV7-9 and TRBJ2-1, with D tentatively TRBD2 (6 bases). V shed 5 bases and J shed 3 bases, with 17 bases lying between them. CDR3 size: 16 residues. Germline V gives CDR1 SEHNR, CDR2 FQNEAQ (reference sequence). The CDR3 sequence: CASSRVLAVNYNEQFF. DNA for the CDR3: TGTGCCAGCAGCCGGGTTTTAGCGGTCAACTACAATGAGCAGTTCTTC. The variable domain in full, with the rest retrieved from reference TRBV7-9 and TRBJ2-1, is DTGVSQNPRHKITKRGQNVTFRCDPISEHNRLYWYRQTLGQGPEFLTYFQNEAQLEKSRLLSDRFSAERPKGSFSTLEIQRTEQGDSAMYLCASSRVLAVNYNEQFFGPGTRLTVL.

The chain has TRBV5-4 and TRBJ2-7; 10 bases are a match to TRBD1. CDR3 size: 16 residues. Germline lookup yields CDR1 SGHNT and CDR2 YYREEE (reference sequence). V gave up 6 bases and J gave up 1 base; unmatched junction bases: 10. The CDR3 is CASTLVRTGGSYEQYF. The CDR3 nucleotides are TGTGCCAGCACCCTGGTAAGGACAGGGGGGTCCTACGAGCAGTACTTC. Full variable domain (rest looked up from reference TRBV5-4 and TRBJ2-7): ETGVTQSPTHLIKTRGQQVTLRCSSQSGHNTVSWYQQALGQGPQFIFQYYREEENGRGNFPPRFSGLQFPNYSSELNVNALELDDSALYLCASTLVRTGGSYEQYFGPGTRLTVT.

This clonotype was detected a few times. The rearrangement links TRBV7-2 to TRBJ1-2; 7 nucleotides match TRBD1. V lost 5 bases, J lost 7 bases, and 7 bases stayed unmatched. The germline gives CDR1 SGHTA, CDR2 FQGNSA. The CDR3 totals 13 residues. CDR3 amino acids: CASSLDREGGYTF. The CDR3 bases are TGTGCCAGCAGCCTAGACAGGGAGGGTGGCTACACCTTC.

The chain couples TRBV5-1 to TRBJ1-1; TRBD1 matches 8 bases. The CDR3 runs 15 residues. The V and J ends lost 7 bases and 4 bases, in that order; junction bases with no gene match: 12. Per germline, CDR1 SGHRS and CDR2 YFSETQ. CDR3 sequence (DNA): TGCGCCAGCGGTCGGGAGGGCAGGGGGCTCACTGAAGCTTTCTTT. The encoded protein is CASGREGRGLTEAFF.

This chain joins TRBV6-8 and TRBJ1-5; D possibly corresponds to TRBD1 (5 bases). Between the trimmed V and J ends, which lost 7 bases and 1 base, there was a span of 11 bases. Germline CDR1 is MNHGY and CDR2 is SAAAGT. This CDR3 region has 14 residues. CDR3 sequence (DNA): TGTGCCAGCACCCTGAGGGGAAGCAATCAGCCCCAGCATTTT. This encodes CASTLRGSNQPQHF.

The table lists this clonotype with a few counts. The gene calls are TRBV11-2 and TRBJ1-1, with D perhaps TRBD1 (5 bases). Trimming stripped 0 bases from V and 11 bases from J, with 16 bases between. Germline CDR1 is SGHAT and CDR2 is FQNNGV. CDR3 size: 14 residues. The CDR3 region is CASSLEGTSARAFF. The CDR3 DNA reads TGTGCCAGCAGCTTAGAAGGGACTAGTGCGCGGGCTTTCTTT.

The rearrangement joins TRBV7-6 to TRBJ2-2; TRBD1 matches at 7 bases. The germline CDR1 and CDR2 sequences are SGHVS and FNYEAQ. The CDR3 runs 14 residues. Trimming took 5 bases from V and 4 from J; bases not matched to a gene: 4. The CDR3 reads CASSNDRATGELFF. The CDR3 DNA reads TGTGCCAGCAGCAATGACAGGGCCACCGGGGAGCTGTTTTTT.

The chain is built from TRBV28 and TRBJ2-7, with D tentatively TRBD2 (5 bases). CDR1 is MDHEN and CDR2 is SYDVKM in the germline V gene. This CDR3 has 13 amino acids. Trimming removed 5 bases from V and 4 bases from J, with 12 bases in between. The CDR3 nucleotides read TGTGCCAGCAGTCCGGGAAGCGCGTACGAGCAGTACTTC. Encoded protein: CASSPGSAYEQYF.

This clonotype was seen more than once but under ten times. The chain has TRBV7-3 and TRBJ2-3; D not resolved. The germline V gene encodes CDR1 SGHTA and CDR2 FQGTGA. The V gene lost 5 bases and the J gene lost 6 bases, with 21 bases spanning the gap. The CDR3 has 16 amino acids. Written as DNA, the CDR3 is TGTGCCAGCAGCCCGTTAACCTCAGGTCCCTCGGATACGCAGTATTTT. Amino acid sequence: CASSPLTSGPSDTQYF.

With regard to this clonotype: One end of the junction does not line up with germline, which may come from a read error. The rearrangement joins TRBV20-1 to TRBJ2-5, with a weak D call TRBD2 (6 bases). Germline V CDR1 and CDR2: DFQATT, SNEGSKA (reference sequence). The CDR3 has 13 amino acids. The CDR3: CSARGEDQETQYF. The CDR3 DNA is TGCAGTGCCAGAGGGGAGGACCAAGAGACCCAGTACTTC.

This chain joins TRBV11-2 and TRBJ2-1, with D perhaps TRBD1 or TRBD2 (6 bases each). V lost 4 bases, J lost 6 bases, and 19 bases lay in between. Germline loops: CDR1 SGHAT, CDR2 FQNNGV. The CDR3 is 16 amino acids. Here the CDR3 DNA reads TGTGCCAGCAGCTCCGTTCGGGGGCAGGGGAGCAATGAGCAGTTCTTC. This gives the protein CASSSVRGQGSNEQFF.

V and J are TRBV10-3 and TRBJ2-1, with 7 bases identical to TRBD1. There are 14 residues in the CDR3. Germline V gene lookup returns CDR1 ENHRY and CDR2 SYGVKD. With 6 bases clipped from V and 9 bases from J, the junction kept 11 bases outside the gene matches. CDR3 sequence: CAIRYHTGAAEQFF. The CDR3 nucleotides are TGTGCCATCAGATACCACACAGGGGCCGCTGAGCAGTTCTTC.

This clonotype was detected a few times. This sequence joins TRBV7-2 and TRBJ1-2; possibly TRBD1 for D (5 bases). Trimming stripped 7 bases from V and 1 base from J, with 25 bases between. In germline, CDR1 is SGHTA, CDR2 FQGNSA. The CDR3 has 18 residues. The CDR3 sequence is CASTLRYPHRDGNYGYTF. The CDR3 DNA sequence: TGTGCCAGCACCCTACGGTACCCCCACCGGGACGGTAACTATGGCTACACCTTC.

The rearrangement links TRBV20-1 to TRBJ2-5; TRBD2 matches at 10 bases. The germline V gene encodes CDR1 DFQATT and CDR2 SNEGSKA (reference sequence). The CDR3 contains 14 residues. J lost 5 bases, V lost 3 bases, and 6 bases had no gene match. This CDR3 is CSARSSGRRETQYF. CDR3 DNA sequence: TGCAGTGCTAGGAGTAGCGGGAGGCGGGAGACCCAGTACTTC.

This clonotype is a singleton in its sample. V gene TRBV6-5 combines with J gene TRBJ1-1, with TRBD1 identical over 9 bases. The CDR3 is made up of 14 amino acids. CDR1 and CDR2 (germline): MNHEY, SVGAGI. Germline trimming cut 2 bases from V and 5 bases from J; bases unmatched to any gene: 3. CDR3 DNA: TGTGCCAGCAGTTACGGGACAGGGCAAACTGAAGCTTTCTTT. As protein: CASSYGTGQTEAFF.

The chain combines TRBV23-1 with TRBJ2-5; D may match TRBD1 or TRBD2 (5 bases each). TRBV23-1 is treated as an ORF (open reading frame) with a function not yet certain. This CDR3 comprises 13 residues. V lost 8 bases, J lost 1 base, and 11 bases lay in between. The CDR3 DNA sequence: TGCGCCAGCCTGGGACCGATCCAAGAGACCCAGTACTTC. It yields the protein CASLGPIQETQYF.

This clonotype was seen a few times. V usage is TRBV7-2 and J usage is TRBJ1-4; D call uncertain. CDR1 is SGHTA and CDR2 is FQGNSA in the germline V gene. V lost 7 bases to trimming and J lost 5 bases, with 14 bases between them. The CDR3 is made up of 14 amino acids. CDR3 residues: CASTLEPANEKLFF. DNA for the CDR3: TGTGCCAGCACCCTAGAACCGGCGAATGAAAAACTGTTTTTT.

This clonotype showed up many times. This sequence joins TRBV7-2 and TRBJ2-1; TRBD2 agrees at 11 bases. V was clipped by 8 bases and J by 0 bases; unmatched bases: 6. The CDR3 has 16 residues. Germline loops: CDR1 SGHTA, CDR2 FQGNSA. This chain's CDR3 is CASSYLAGGSYNEQFF. The CDR3 DNA reads TGTGCCAGCTCCTACCTAGCGGGGGGCTCCTACAATGAGCAGTTCTTC.

The chain links TRBV2 to TRBJ2-5; D is possibly TRBD1 (6 bases). V was clipped by 8 bases and J by 4 bases, with 14 bases between them. The CDR3 runs 13 residues. Germline CDR1 and CDR2: SNHLY and FYNNEI. The CDR3 spells CASRDTVGETQYF. As DNA, the CDR3 is TGTGCCAGCCGGGACACGGTCGGAGAGACCCAGTACTTC. Full variable domain (rest looked up from reference TRBV2 and TRBJ2-5): EPEVTQTPSHQVTQMGQEVILRCVPISNHLYFYWYRQILGQKVEFLVSFYNNEISEKSEIFDDQFSVERPDGSNFTLKIRSTKLEDSAMYFCASRDTVGETQYFGPGTRLLVL.

V gene TRBV15 combines with J gene TRBJ2-7; D is ambiguous. The CDR3 consists of 14 residues. V lost 1 base and J 2 bases, leaving 9 bases between the germline ends. In germline, CDR1 is LNHNV, CDR2 YYDKDF (reference sequence). CDR3 nucleotides: TGTGCCACCAGCAGAGCGGCGGATCCCTACGAGCAGTACTTC. Amino acid sequence: CATSRAADPYEQYF.

The genes are TRBV12-3 or TRBV12-4 and TRBJ2-7; D remains unclear. The CDR3 runs to 12 residues. Trimming shortened V by 6 bases and J by 3 bases, and 9 bases separated the two germline ends. CDR3 in amino acids: CASRGISYEQYF. CDR3 bases: TGTGCCAGCAGGGGGATTAGCTACGAGCAGTACTTC.

The chain combines TRBV12-3 or TRBV12-4 with TRBJ2-5, with 9 bases identical to TRBD2. This CDR3 has 16 residues. V shed 5 bases, J shed 5 bases, and the junction held 12 bases outside the gene matches. Here the CDR3 reads CASSDSRDSGGETQYF. The CDR3 nucleotides read TGTGCCAGCAGTGATTCTAGGGACAGCGGGGGGGAGACCCAGTACTTC.

V is TRBV4-1 and J is TRBJ2-7, with 8 bases identical to TRBD1. V shed 2 bases, J shed 4 bases, and the junction held 4 bases outside the gene matches. This CDR3 is built from 14 residues. The germline V gene has CDR1 MGHRA and CDR2 YSYEKL. CDR3 sequence (DNA): TGCGCCAGCAGCCAATGGACAGGGTTATACGAGCAGTACTTC. Encoded protein: CASSQWTGLYEQYF.

V gene TRBV5-1 combines with J gene TRBJ2-5; D may match TRBD1 or TRBD2 (5 bases each). Between the trimmed V and J ends, which lost 4 bases and 8 bases, there was a span of 15 bases. Germline V gene data show CDR1 as SGHRS and CDR2 as YFSETQ. The CDR3 is 13 amino acids. The CDR3: CASSTGDGETQYF. The DNA for the CDR3 is TGCGCCAGCAGCACAGGCGACGGGGAAACCCAGTACTTC. The whole variable domain, filled in from reference TRBV5-1 and TRBJ2-5, reads KAGVTQTPRYLIKTRGQQVTLSCSPISGHRSVSWYQQTPGQGLQFLFEYFSETQRNKGNFPGRFSGRQFSNSRSEMNVSTLELGDSALYLCASSTGDGETQYFGPGTRLLVL.

The chain carries TRBV12-3 or TRBV12-4 and TRBJ1-2; D not certain. V shed 1 base and J shed 5 bases, with 2 bases lying between them. This CDR3 has 11 residues. CDR3 residues: CASSLEYGYTF. The CDR3 nucleotides read TGTGCCAGCAGTTTAGAGTATGGCTACACCTTC.

Only a few counts were recorded for this clonotype. The V gene is TRBV6-2 or TRBV6-3, the J gene TRBJ2-3; weak D call: TRBD1 (7 bases). The CDR3 spans 15 residues. V was cut by 5 bases and J by 4 bases, with 16 bases left in between. Looked up from germline, CDR1 is MNHEY and CDR2 is SVGEGT. The CDR3 nucleotides read TGTGCCAGCAGTACCCGACAGGGAGGCCCAGATACGCAGTATTTT. It yields the protein CASSTRQGGPDTQYF.

This chain connects TRBV5-6 to TRBJ2-7; D not resolved. In germline, CDR1 is SGHDT, CDR2 YYEEEE. The V gene lost 2 bases and the J gene lost 5 bases, with 8 bases spanning the gap. This CDR3 region has 12 residues. Here the CDR3 DNA reads TGTGCCAGCAGCTTACGGTTGCACGAGCAGTACTTC. Amino acid sequence: CASSLRLHEQYF.

This clonotype occurred a few times. V is TRBV7-2 and J is TRBJ2-1; 8 bases align to TRBD1. Germline CDR1 and CDR2: SGHTA and FQGNSA. Unmatched junction bases numbered 3, after V lost 2 bases and J lost 6 bases. CDR3 length: 14 amino acids. CDR3 bases: TGTGCCAGCAGCTTAAGTCAGGGGGCCAATGAGCAGTTCTTC. This encodes CASSLSQGANEQFF.